This entry features one T cell receptor (beta chain) sequence. Its antigen has not been determined. No base-level quality is on record; no much larger clone is a single base apart. The CDR3 goes from the cysteine to the phenylalanine over 12 residues. The DNA shown is the 36-base CDR3, in frame from base 1. Unmatched junction bases come to 6, with V trimmed by 4 bases and J by 9 bases. CDR1 and CDR2, per the germline V gene, are SQVTM and ANQGSEA. What this sample's time point label stands for: healthy volunteer bleed at 6 weeks. Total RNA was extracted from unfractionated whole blood that had been collected in Tempus Blood RNA tubes. A handful of healthy volunteers were used as TCR sequencing controls and were bled at day 0, 2 weeks and 6 weeks. Library generation was performed with RACE. Sequenced using a NextSeq 500. During library preparation, unique molecular identifiers were attached to individual cDNA molecules so that TCRs could be counted quantitatively and reproducibly. The paper's processing steps were these. The median number of TCRs per sample was 85,000 to 100,000, ranging from about 20,000 to 750,000. V, J and CDR3 annotation of the TCR reads was carried out using the Decombinator software suite. Every sample was subsampled to the same number of TCRs (28,000) for the PS versus PT1 abundance plots. Expanded TCRs were defined as absent before sensitization and observed at least eight times at the 2-week time point. TCRdb reworked the public reads: Q25 trimming with fastp, MiXCR clone assembly, productive beta chains retained. Duplicate CDR3 protein sequences are folded into a single record with the most common DNA and genes. The V and J calls were not made by the authors but by TCRdb's processing. The sample table contains around 80,000 distinct CDR3 sequences; only one count was recorded for about 8.7% of them. The ten top clones hold approximately 1.5% of the sample.

The sample comes from a study of human T cells and chemical hapten exposure (dated by TCRdb to 2020 to 2022). Concerning the study at large: Libraries were pooled for sequencing, and per-sample TCR yields varied mainly because of small differences in library volumes within the pool. This study followed changes in the peripheral blood TCR repertoire in vivo during primary and secondary sensitization of alopecia patients to the hapten diphenylcyclopropenone (DPC). Each blood RNA sample was used to sequence both TCR alpha and TCR beta chains.

Study-wide conclusions, independent of this receptor: No change with DPC sensitization was found in the number of TCRs above 1 in 1000 frequency, and no evidence of global repertoire structure alterations was found. After repeated subsampling, the strength of the expansion versus patch-test correlation and the threshold at which it became significant changed.

Sequencing was performed on whole blood. This sequence was found in a male donor in good health. Some clones in this sample may be carry-over from other donors' samples. Recombination joined TRBV29-1 with TRBJ2-1, with 7 bases in between that match TRBD1. The sequenced DNA is TGCAGCGTTGCTACAGGGGTCGGTGAGCAGTTCTTC. This translates into CSVATGVGEQFF.